Following are 31 T cell receptor beta chains from one sample sequenced in a study of T cell repertoires in cytomegalovirus infection. TCRdb used MiXCR to reprocess the reads, holding one entry per CDR3 protein. The repertoire consists of 150,000 to 200,000 distinct CDR3 sequences, with around 20% occurring once and the leading ten covering approximately 3%. Source material: PBMCs. These receptors originate from a human donor in good health (CMV status not recorded). Some clones in this sample may be carry-over from other donors' samples.

This clonotype was counted many times. The chain links TRBV12-3 or TRBV12-4 to TRBJ1-2; no firm D call. With 5 bases removed from V and 1 base from J, the gap between germline ends came to 11 bases. The CDR3 runs to 14 residues. The CDR3 region has the DNA TGTGCCAGCAGTAGGATGGGGTTTAACTATGGCTACACCTTC. Its translation is CASSRMGFNYGYTF.

The chain employs TRBV7-2 and TRBJ2-1, with D possibly being TRBD2 (7 bases). Germline V lookup: CDR1 SGHTA, CDR2 FQGNSA. The CDR3 length is 13 residues. V was clipped by 5 bases and J by 9 bases, with 14 bases between them. This CDR3 is CASSQNREGEQFF. The CDR3 DNA sequence: TGTGCCAGCAGCCAGAACAGGGAGGGTGAGCAGTTCTTC.

The table lists this clonotype with many counts. The J gene is TRBJ2-3, the V gene TRBV7-2; the D call may be TRBD1 or TRBD2 (5 bases each). CDR3 length: 16 amino acids. Germline V gene lookup returns CDR1 SGHTA and CDR2 FQGNSA. Trimming pared 5 bases from V and 3 bases from J, leaving 18 bases between. This CDR3 is CASSQRDGGSTDTQYF. The CDR3 DNA follows: TGTGCCAGCAGCCAGAGGGATGGGGGATCGACAGATACGCAGTATTTT.

The chain is built from TRBV5-5 and TRBJ2-3; TRBD2 agrees at 7 bases. This CDR3 contains 16 residues. J lost 2 bases, V lost 3 bases, and 9 bases had no gene match. Germline V gene data show CDR1 as SGHKS and CDR2 as YYEKEE (reference sequence). The CDR3 spells CASSWGTTPTTDTQYF. The CDR3 bases are TGTGCCAGCAGCTGGGGGACTACTCCGACCACAGATACGCAGTATTTT.

This clonotype has ten or more counts. The V and J genes are TRBV4-1 and TRBJ1-6, with D tentatively TRBD1 (5 bases). Deletions cut 0 bases from V and 6 bases from J, with 9 bases between. CDR3 length equals 15 residues. Germline loops: CDR1 MGHRA, CDR2 YSYEKL. The chain's CDR3 is CASSQDNRINSPLHF. The CDR3 coding sequence is TGCGCCAGCAGCCAAGATAACAGGATTAATTCACCCCTCCACTTT.

This clonotype has a count of ten or more. This chain links TRBV7-2 with TRBJ2-1; possible D gene TRBD2, 5 bases. Trimming shortened V by 1 base and J by 7 bases, and 8 bases separated the two germline ends. This CDR3 is 13 amino acids long. Germline-derived CDR1 and CDR2 are SGHTA and FQGNSA. CDR3 loop: CASSLGRENEQFF. In DNA form, the CDR3 reads TGTGCCAGCAGCTTAGGTCGGGAAAATGAGCAGTTCTTC.

The V call is TRBV5-6, the J call TRBJ2-5; D may correspond to TRBD1 or TRBD2 (5 bases each). Trimming cost V 4 bases and J 0 bases, with 16 bases left between them. Germline V gene data show CDR1 as SGHDT and CDR2 as YYEEEE. The CDR3 sequence is 16 residues long. The CDR3 here is CASSPRGWGYQETQYF. The CDR3 DNA sequence: TGTGCCAGCAGCCCAAGGGGTTGGGGGTACCAAGAGACCCAGTACTTC. The variable domain in full, completed from reference TRBV5-6 and TRBJ2-5, reads DAGVTQSPTHLIKTRGQQVTLRCSPKSGHDTVSWYQQALGQGPQFIFQYYEEEERQRGNFPDRFSGHQFPNYSSELNVNALLLGDSALYLCASSPRGWGYQETQYFGPGTRLLVL.

V and J are TRBV11-3 and TRBJ2-4; D might be TRBD1 (5 bases). Germline lookup yields CDR1 SGHNT and CDR2 YENEEA. The CDR3 consists of 15 residues. Trimming removed 5 bases at V and 0 bases at J, with 11 bases between. CDR3 amino acids: CASSRRQGAKNIQYF. In nucleotides, the CDR3 is TGTGCCAGCAGCCGAAGGCAGGGAGCCAAAAACATTCAGTACTTC.

On this clonotype itself: The conserved phenylalanine or tryptophan is not found at the CDR3 terminus, so this likely reflects a read error. The chain joins TRBV28 to TRBJ2-4, with D possibly TRBD2 on 5 matching bases. V dropped 5 bases and J dropped 0 bases, with 17 bases sitting between them. The CDR3 loop spans 17 amino acids. Germline-derived CDR1 and CDR2 are MDHEN and SYDVKM. The CDR3 is CASSMPGMVIAKNIQYC. Written as DNA, the CDR3 is TGTGCCAGCAGTATGCCCGGGATGGTGATAGCCAAAAACATTCAGTACTGC.

This clonotype was recorded at least ten times. This rearrangement joins TRBV7-9 to TRBJ1-1, with 10 bases matching TRBD1. The length of the CDR3 is 15 residues. Trimming removed 5 bases from V and 3 bases from J; junction bases left unmatched: 6. Germline CDR1 is SEHNR and CDR2 is FQNEAQ (reference sequence). CDR3 in amino acids: CASSPGTGEDTEAFF. For the CDR3, the DNA is TGTGCCAGCAGCCCGGGGACAGGGGAAGACACTGAAGCTTTCTTT.

CDR3 residues: CASTGTGGNTGELFF. CDR3 bases: TGTGCCAGCACTGGGACAGGGGGAAACACCGGGGAGCTGTTTTTT. The rearrangement joins TRBV6-8 to TRBJ2-2, with 11 bases fitting TRBD1. Germline CDR1 is MNHGY and CDR2 is SAAAGT. The V segment lost 7 bases and the J segment 2 bases; nucleotides outside the gene matches: 3. The CDR3 is 15 residues long.

Ten or more counts support this clonotype. The chain is built from TRBV11-3 and TRBJ1-1; no definite D call. V lost 1 base to trimming and J lost 1 base, with 4 bases between them. The CDR3 consists of 13 residues. Per germline, CDR1 SGHNT and CDR2 YENEEA. CDR3 nucleotides: TGTGCCAGCAGCTTAGTCGAGAACACTGAAGCTTTCTTT. It yields the protein CASSLVENTEAFF.

The sample holds many counts of this clonotype. The rearrangement uses TRBV12-3 or TRBV12-4 and TRBJ1-2; 8 bases agree with TRBD1. The trim removed 5 bases at V and 6 bases at J, leaving 11 bases unmatched. CDR3 length: 15 residues. The CDR3 DNA reads as TGTGCCAGCAGTCCAAAAACCCAGGGGGCGCATGGCTACACCTTC. It encodes CASSPKTQGAHGYTF.

This clonotype has at least ten counts. V usage is TRBV7-2 and J usage is TRBJ2-3; 8 bases are a match to TRBD1. Germline V gene lookup returns CDR1 SGHTA and CDR2 FQGNSA. The CDR3 extends over 19 amino acids. V was pared by 7 bases and J by 5 bases, with 23 bases of the junction left unmatched. As DNA, the CDR3 is TGTGCCAGCACCCCCCGAAGTAGAGGTCGGGACAGGCAGGGAGATACGCAGTATTTT. Protein sequence: CASTPRSRGRDRQGDTQYF.

At least ten counts were recorded for this clonotype. The V and J genes are TRBV6-6 and TRBJ2-3, with TRBD2 as a possible D gene (5 bases). The V end lost 5 bases, the J end lost 1 base, and 10 bases lay between the germline ends. CDR1 and CDR2 (germline): MNHNY, SVGAGI (reference sequence). The CDR3 length is 14 residues. The CDR3 region is CASSALVGTDTQYF. DNA of the CDR3: TGTGCCAGCAGTGCACTAGTTGGCACAGATACGCAGTATTTT.

This clonotype has only a few counts. This chain joins TRBV9 and TRBJ2-7, with D possibly TRBD1 on 6 matching bases. This CDR3 is built from 13 residues. The V gene lost 4 bases and the J gene lost 7 bases, with 15 bases spanning the gap. From germline, CDR1 is SGDLS and CDR2 YYNGEE. The CDR3 DNA is TGTGCCAGCAGCCCGGCAGGGGTGGGGGAGCAGTACTTC. It codes for CASSPAGVGEQYF.

Ten or more counts support this clonotype. The chain uses TRBV7-2 and TRBJ1-1; weak D call: TRBD1 (5 bases). The V gene's germline CDR1 is SGHTA and CDR2 FQGNSA. V was trimmed by 4 bases and J by 4 bases, leaving 10 bases between them. The CDR3 is made up of 13 amino acids. The CDR3: CASSSRVITEAFF. In DNA, the CDR3 is TGTGCCAGCAGCTCCAGGGTAATCACTGAAGCTTTCTTT.

This clonotype was observed at least ten times. The genes are TRBV6-5 and TRBJ2-1; D not resolved. Trimming removed 4 bases from V and 0 bases from J, with 7 bases in between. Germline assignment: CDR1 MNHEY and CDR2 SVGAGI. The CDR3 runs to 14 residues. Written as DNA, the CDR3 is TGTGCCAGCAGTTTTGAGAGCTCCTACAATGAGCAGTTCTTC. Amino acid sequence: CASSFESSYNEQFF.

The chain is built from TRBV15 and TRBJ1-1; D ambiguous. CDR1 LNHNV and CDR2 YYDKDF come from the germline V gene (reference sequence). V lost 2 bases, J lost 1 base, and 8 bases lay in between. The CDR3 length is 14 residues. The CDR3 protein is CATSRTRTNTEAFF. CDR3 in DNA: TGTGCCACCAGCAGAACAAGAACGAACACTGAAGCTTTCTTT.

This clonotype was recorded at least ten times. The rearrangement joins TRBV7-2 to TRBJ2-7; TRBD1 matches 9 bases. V lost 4 bases and J lost 2; bases outside the gene matches: 9. Germline V gene sequence: CDR1 SGHTA, CDR2 FQGNSA. CDR3 length: 16 residues. This CDR3 reads CASSSPGQGTPYEQYF. The CDR3 DNA reads TGTGCCAGCAGCTCACCGGGACAGGGAACGCCCTACGAGCAGTACTTC.

The chain uses TRBV5-1 and TRBJ2-7; a weak D match, TRBD1 (5 bases). The CDR3 covers 14 residues. Per germline, CDR1 SGHRS and CDR2 YFSETQ. V lost 0 bases, J lost 3 bases, and 10 bases lay in between. CDR3 DNA: TGCGCCAGCAGCTTGGAAAGGGGTAGCTACGAGCAGTACTTC. Residues: CASSLERGSYEQYF.

The rearrangement joins TRBV7-2 to TRBJ2-5, with TRBD2 matching 10 bases. The trim removed 5 bases at V and 3 bases at J, leaving 9 bases unmatched. This CDR3 spans 16 amino acids. The germline CDR1 and CDR2 sequences are SGHTA and FQGNSA. For the CDR3, the DNA is TGTGCCAGCAGCACAACAGCGGGGGGGATAAAAGAGACCCAGTACTTC. Protein: CASSTTAGGIKETQYF.

This clonotype came up a few times. The rearrangement joins TRBV19 to TRBJ2-1; D unresolved. Trimming shortened V by 2 bases and J by 4 bases, and 6 bases separated the two germline ends. The CDR3 loop spans 13 amino acids. Germline V CDR1 and CDR2: LNHDA, SQIVND (reference sequence). The CDR3 coding sequence is TGTGCCAGTAGTATACGGTATTACAATGAGCAGTTCTTC. Translation gives CASSIRYYNEQFF.

V gene TRBV20-1 combines with J gene TRBJ2-7, with 11 bases lining up with TRBD2. Trimming took 2 bases from V and 2 from J; bases not matched to a gene: 5. The germline CDR1 and CDR2 sequences are DFQATT and SNEGSKA (reference sequence). The CDR3 consists of 15 residues. The CDR3 DNA is TGCAGTGCTAGACTCACTAGCGGGAGCACCTACGAGCAGTACTTC. Its translation is CSARLTSGSTYEQYF.

This clonotype was counted between two and nine times. This chain connects TRBV29-1 to TRBJ2-2; unclear D gene. This CDR3 has 13 amino acids. Looked up from germline, CDR1 is SQVTM and CDR2 is ANQGSEA. Trimming pared 6 bases from V and 7 bases from J, leaving 15 bases between. The CDR3 region is CSVVRDYSGELFF. DNA of the CDR3: TGCAGCGTAGTTAGGGATTATAGCGGGGAGCTGTTTTTT.

This clonotype was observed a few times. The J gene is TRBJ1-6, the V gene TRBV7-8; D possibly corresponds to TRBD1 (6 bases). Germline loops: CDR1 SGHVS, CDR2 FQNEAQ. The CDR3 covers 14 residues. Trimming left V 6 bases short and J 6 bases short, with 12 bases between. CDR3 amino acids: CASRGGQTNSPLHF. The CDR3 DNA sequence: TGTGCCAGCAGAGGGGGACAAACTAATTCACCCCTCCACTTT.

This clonotype was counted a few times. The gene calls are TRBV19 and TRBJ2-2; D uncertain. V was clipped by 1 base and J by 1 base, with 4 bases between them. Germline CDR1 reads LNHDA; CDR2 reads SQIVND (reference sequence). The CDR3 runs to 14 residues. CDR3 protein: CASSIALNTGELFF. The CDR3 bases are TGTGCCAGTAGTATAGCCCTGAACACCGGGGAGCTGTTTTTT.

This clonotype has only a few counts. The J gene is TRBJ1-5, the V gene TRBV28, with a possible D match to TRBD1 (6 bases). V gave up 2 bases and J gave up 0 bases, with 11 bases separating them. Germline V gene data show CDR1 as MDHEN and CDR2 as SYDVKM. CDR3 size: 16 residues. This CDR3 reads CASSLRGRYSNQPQHF. As DNA, the CDR3 is TGTGCCAGCAGTTTAAGGGGGAGATATAGCAATCAGCCCCAGCATTTT.

This chain connects TRBV6-6 to TRBJ2-6, with D perhaps given as TRBD1 or TRBD2 (5 bases each). Germline V gene data show CDR1 as MNHNY and CDR2 as SVGAGI (reference sequence). This CDR3 region has 16 residues. Deletions cut 5 bases from V and 0 bases from J, with 11 bases between. The chain's CDR3 is CASSPRGGSGANVLTF. The CDR3 bases are TGTGCCAGCAGTCCCCGTGGGGGCTCTGGGGCCAACGTCCTGACTTTC.

The chain uses TRBV18 and TRBJ2-7, with D unresolved. Trimming shortened V by 2 bases and J by 2 bases, and 10 bases separated the two germline ends. Germline CDR1 is KGHSH and CDR2 is LQKENI. The CDR3 is made up of 14 amino acids. CDR3 amino acids: CASSPKAGTYEQYF. CDR3 DNA: TGTGCCAGCTCACCAAAAGCAGGTACCTACGAGCAGTACTTC.

This chain joins TRBV20-1 and TRBJ2-7; 7 bases map to TRBD2. J was trimmed by 6 bases and V by 0 bases; bases with no gene match: 11. The CDR3 sequence is 15 residues long. The germline V gene has CDR1 DFQATT and CDR2 SNEGSKA (reference sequence). The CDR3 loop reads CSAREPGLLLGEQYF. The CDR3 nucleotides read TGCAGTGCTAGAGAGCCGGGACTACTTTTAGGCGAGCAGTACTTC.